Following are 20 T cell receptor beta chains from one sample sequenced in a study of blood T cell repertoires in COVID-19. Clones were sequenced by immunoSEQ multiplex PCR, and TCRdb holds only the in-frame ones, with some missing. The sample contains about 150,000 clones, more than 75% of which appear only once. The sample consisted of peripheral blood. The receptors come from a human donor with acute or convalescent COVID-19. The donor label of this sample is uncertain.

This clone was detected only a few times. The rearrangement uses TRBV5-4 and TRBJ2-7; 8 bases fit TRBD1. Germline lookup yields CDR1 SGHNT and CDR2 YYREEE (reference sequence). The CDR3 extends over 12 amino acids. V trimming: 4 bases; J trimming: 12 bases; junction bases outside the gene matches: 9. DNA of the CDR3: TGTGCCAGCAGCCCTACTACAGGGGGAAGGTACTTC. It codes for CASSPTTGGRYF.

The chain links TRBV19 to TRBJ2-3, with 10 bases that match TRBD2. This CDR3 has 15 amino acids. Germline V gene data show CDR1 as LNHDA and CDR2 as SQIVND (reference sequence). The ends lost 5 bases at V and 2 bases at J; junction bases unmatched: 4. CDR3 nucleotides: TGTGCCAGTAGTCAACTAGCGGGGACCACAGATACGCAGTATTTT. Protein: CASSQLAGTTDTQYF.

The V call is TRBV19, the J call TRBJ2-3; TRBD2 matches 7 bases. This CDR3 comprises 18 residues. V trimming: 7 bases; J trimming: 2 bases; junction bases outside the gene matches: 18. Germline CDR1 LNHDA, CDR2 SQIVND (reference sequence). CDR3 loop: CASTKEGLSGGVTDTQYF. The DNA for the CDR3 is TGTGCCAGTACCAAAGAGGGGTTATCGGGGGGAGTCACAGATACGCAGTATTTT.

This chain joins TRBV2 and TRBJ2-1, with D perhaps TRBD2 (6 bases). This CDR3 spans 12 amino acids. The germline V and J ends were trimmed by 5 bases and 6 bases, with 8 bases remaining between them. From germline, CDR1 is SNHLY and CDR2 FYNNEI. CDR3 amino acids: CASSLEGNEQFF. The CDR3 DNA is TGTGCCAGCAGTCTGGAGGGCAATGAGCAGTTCTTC.

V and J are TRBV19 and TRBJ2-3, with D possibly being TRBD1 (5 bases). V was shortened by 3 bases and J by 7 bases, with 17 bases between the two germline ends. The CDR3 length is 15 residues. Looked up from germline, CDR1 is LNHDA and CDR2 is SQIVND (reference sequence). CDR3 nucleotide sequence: TGTGCCAGTAGTATTTCCCTACAGGAGCGATATACGCAGTATTTT. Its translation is CASSISLQERYTQYF.

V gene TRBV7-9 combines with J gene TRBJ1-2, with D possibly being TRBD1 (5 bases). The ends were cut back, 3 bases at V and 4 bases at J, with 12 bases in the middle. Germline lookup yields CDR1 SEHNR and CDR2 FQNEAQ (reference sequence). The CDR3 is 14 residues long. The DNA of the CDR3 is TGTGCCAGCAGCTTCGAACAGGTCCCCTATGGCTACACCTTC. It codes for CASSFEQVPYGYTF.

The chain's CDR3 is CASRAQETQYF. The CDR3 region has the DNA TGCGCCAGCAGGGCCCAAGAGACCCAGTACTTC. The gene calls are TRBV5-1 and TRBJ2-5; D gene uncertain. The CDR3 has 11 amino acids. V lost 5 bases and J 1 base, leaving 3 bases between the germline ends. CDR1 and CDR2 (germline): SGHRS, YFSETQ.

The CDR3 nucleotides read TGTGCCAGCAGTCCGAACGCTCCGAACAGGCTAAGAAGGGAGCAGTACTTC. Protein product: CASSPNAPNRLRREQYF. V is TRBV6-6 and J is TRBJ2-7, with a tentative D call TRBD1 (5 bases). The V gene lost 5 bases and the J gene lost 7 bases, with 27 bases spanning the gap. The germline gives CDR1 MNHNY, CDR2 SVGAGI (reference sequence). This CDR3 region has 17 residues.

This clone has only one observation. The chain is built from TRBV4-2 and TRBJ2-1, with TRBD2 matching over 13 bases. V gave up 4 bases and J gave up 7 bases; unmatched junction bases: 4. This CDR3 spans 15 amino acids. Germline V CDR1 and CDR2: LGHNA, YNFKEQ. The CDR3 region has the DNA TGTGCCAGCAGCCTAACTAGCGGGGGGGTGAATGAGCAGTTCTTC. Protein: CASSLTSGGVNEQFF.

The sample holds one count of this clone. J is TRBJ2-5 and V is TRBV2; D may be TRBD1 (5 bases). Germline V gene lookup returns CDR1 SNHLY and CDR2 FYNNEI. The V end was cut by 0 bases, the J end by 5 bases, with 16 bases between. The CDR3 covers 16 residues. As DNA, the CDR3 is TGTGCCAGCAGTGAAGCGGCAGGGTGGAGATCGGAGACCCAGTACTTC. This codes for CASSEAAGWRSETQYF.

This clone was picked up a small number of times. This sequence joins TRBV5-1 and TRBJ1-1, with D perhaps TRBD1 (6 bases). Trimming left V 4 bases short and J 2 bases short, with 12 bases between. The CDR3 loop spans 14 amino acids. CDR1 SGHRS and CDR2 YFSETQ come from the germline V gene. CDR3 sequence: CASSPRDKNTEAFF. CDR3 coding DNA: TGCGCCAGCAGCCCCCGGGACAAAAACACTGAAGCTTTCTTT. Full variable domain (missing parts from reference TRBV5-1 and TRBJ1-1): KAGVTQTPRYLIKTRGQQVTLSCSPISGHRSVSWYQQTPGQGLQFLFEYFSETQRNKGNFPGRFSGRQFSNSRSEMNVSTLELGDSALYLCASSPRDKNTEAFFGQGTRLTVV.

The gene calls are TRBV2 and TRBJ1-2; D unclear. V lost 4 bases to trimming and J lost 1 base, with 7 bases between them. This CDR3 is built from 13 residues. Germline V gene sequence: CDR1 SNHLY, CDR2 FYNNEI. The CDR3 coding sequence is TGTGCCAGCAGTGTTGCACATAACTATGGCTACACCTTC. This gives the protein CASSVAHNYGYTF. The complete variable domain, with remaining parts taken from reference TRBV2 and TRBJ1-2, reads EPEVTQTPSHQVTQMGQEVILRCVPISNHLYFYWYRQILGQKVEFLVSFYNNEISEKSEIFDDQFSVERPDGSNFTLKIRSTKLEDSAMYFCASSVAHNYGYTFGSGTRLTVV.

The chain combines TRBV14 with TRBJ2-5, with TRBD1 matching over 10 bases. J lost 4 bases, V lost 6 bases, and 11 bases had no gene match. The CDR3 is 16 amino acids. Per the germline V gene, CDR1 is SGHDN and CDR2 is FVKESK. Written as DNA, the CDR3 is TGTGCCAGCAGTCGGACAGGGGGAGTTTTTGGAGAGACCCAGTACTTC. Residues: CASSRTGGVFGETQYF.

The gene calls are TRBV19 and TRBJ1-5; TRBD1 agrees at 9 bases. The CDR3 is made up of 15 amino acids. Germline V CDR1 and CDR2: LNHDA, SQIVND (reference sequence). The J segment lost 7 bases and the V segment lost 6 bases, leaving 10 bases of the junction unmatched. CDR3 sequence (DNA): TGTGCCAGTAGGGAGGGACAGGGAGCTCGGCAGCCCCAGCATTTT. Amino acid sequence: CASREGQGARQPQHF. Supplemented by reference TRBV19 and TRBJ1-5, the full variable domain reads DGGITQSPKYLFRKEGQNVTLSCEQNLNHDAMYWYRQDPGQGLRLIYYSQIVNDFQKGDIAEGYSVSREKKESFPLTVTSAQKNPTAFYLCASREGQGARQPQHFGDGTRLSIL.

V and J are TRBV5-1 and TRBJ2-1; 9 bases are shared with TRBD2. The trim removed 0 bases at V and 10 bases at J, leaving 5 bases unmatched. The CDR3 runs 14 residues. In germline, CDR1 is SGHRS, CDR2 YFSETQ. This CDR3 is CASSLDPLAGEQFF. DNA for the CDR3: TGCGCCAGCAGCTTGGACCCCCTAGCGGGGGAGCAGTTCTTC.

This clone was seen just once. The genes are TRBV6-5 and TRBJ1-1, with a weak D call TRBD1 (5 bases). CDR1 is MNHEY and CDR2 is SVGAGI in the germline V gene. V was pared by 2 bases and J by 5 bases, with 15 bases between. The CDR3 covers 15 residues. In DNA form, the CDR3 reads TGTGCCAGCAGTTACCCGGCGGGGGAGAGGACTGAAGCTTTCTTT. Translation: CASSYPAGERTEAFF.

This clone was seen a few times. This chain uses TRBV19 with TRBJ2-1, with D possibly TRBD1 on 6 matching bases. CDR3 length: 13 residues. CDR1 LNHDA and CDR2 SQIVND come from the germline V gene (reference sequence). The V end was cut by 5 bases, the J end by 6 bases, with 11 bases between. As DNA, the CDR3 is TGTGCCAGTAGTTGGGGGCCAGCCAATGAGCAGTTCTTC. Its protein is CASSWGPANEQFF.

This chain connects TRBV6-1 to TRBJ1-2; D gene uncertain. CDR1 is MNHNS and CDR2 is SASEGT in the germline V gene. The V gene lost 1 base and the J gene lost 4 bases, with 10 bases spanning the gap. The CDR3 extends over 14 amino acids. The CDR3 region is CASSEDPQLYGYTF. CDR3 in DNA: TGTGCCAGCAGTGAAGATCCACAGCTCTATGGCTACACCTTC.

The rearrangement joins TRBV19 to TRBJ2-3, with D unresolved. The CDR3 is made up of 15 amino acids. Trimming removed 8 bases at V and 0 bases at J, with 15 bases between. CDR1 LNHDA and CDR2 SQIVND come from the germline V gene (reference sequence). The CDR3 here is CASSGPFSSTDTQYF. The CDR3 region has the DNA TGTGCCAGTTCCGGTCCTTTTTCTAGCACAGATACGCAGTATTTT.

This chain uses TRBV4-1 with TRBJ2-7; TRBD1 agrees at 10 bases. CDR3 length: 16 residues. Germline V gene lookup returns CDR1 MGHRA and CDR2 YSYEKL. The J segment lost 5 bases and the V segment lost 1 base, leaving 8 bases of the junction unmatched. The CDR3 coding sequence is TGCGCCAGCAGCCAAGCGCCGGGACAGGGGTTTAACGAGCAGTACTTC. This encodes CASSQAPGQGFNEQYF.